The clone carrying this T cell receptor (beta chain) has a count of ten or more. Its specificity is unknown. TCRdb reassembled clones from the PCR reads with MiXCR. The sample has over 25,000 clones, approximately 15% seen once. V shed 4 bases and J 3 bases; nucleotides not matched to a gene: 6. This CDR3 region has 15 residues. Germline lookup yields CDR1 LGHDT and CDR2 YNNKEL (reference sequence). All patients reached thyroid surgery having received no treatment beforehand. These data are taken from a study of metastatic and nonmetastatic thyroid tumors. Study details: Repertoire comparisons spanned blood and tumor or nodule tissue from malignant and benign thyroid patients.

Findings and limits, study-wide: It was reportedly found that TCR beta diversity was significantly higher in malignant thyroid tumors than in benign nodules, a difference seen in both blood and tumor samples.

The origin of this receptor is a male donor with papillary thyroid cancer or a benign thyroid nodule (not recorded which). Some clones in this sample may be carry-over from other donors' samples. Sequencing was done on a sample of blood. The chain uses TRBV3-1 and TRBJ2-1, with 7 bases aligning to TRBD2. The CDR3 DNA sequence: TGTGCCAGCAGCCCGCGGTGGGAGGGCTACAATGAGCAGTTCTTC. Residues: CASSPRWEGYNEQFF.